This TCR beta chain was documented in a study of blood T cell repertoires in COVID-19. Study details: Nucleic acid was either cDNA or gDNA, and it came from T cells, B-cell-depleted T cells, or PBMCs.

Original methodology: Quantification of nucleated cells was approximated via reference gene primer amplification. Clones were read by immunoSEQ multiplex PCR, and TCRdb kept only the in-frame ones, dropping some. Clone size and the V and J calls come from that table; the DNA yielded D and trimming. This table holds 60,000 to 70,000 clones, roughly 85% found once. The sample was peripheral blood. This sequence was found in a man between 50 and 59 years old with acute or convalescent COVID-19.

The CDR3 region is CASSISTAMETQYF. CDR3 coding DNA: TGTGCCAGTAGTATATCGACAGCGATGGAGACCCAGTACTTC. This chain joins TRBV19 and TRBJ2-5, with D possibly TRBD1 on 5 matching bases. V was cut by 2 bases and J by 5 bases, with 12 bases left in between. Germline V gene sequence: CDR1 LNHDA, CDR2 SQIVND (reference sequence). The CDR3 has 14 residues.